The TCR beta chain described here comes from a study of T cells in Graves' hyperthyroidism and ophthalmopathy. General observations from the study: A model of 13 V-J pairs discriminated ophthalmopathy from stable hyperthyroidism.

The investigators amplified TCR beta CDR3 regions from RNA transcripts. In the first-round RT-PCR of the TCR CDR3, the HTBI primer set was used. TCRdb fed the multiplex PCR reads into MiXCR, producing one record per CDR3 protein. The sample lists about 760,000 distinct CDR3 sequences, 35% seen once, with around 30% in the top ten. Hyperthyroidism had been newly diagnosed in patients aged 18 to 65, and its duration was under 2 months. Thyroid ultrasound and orbital computed tomography, with clinical symptoms and serum thyroxine and TRAb, informed diagnoses. Fresh 10 ml peripheral blood yielded PBMCs. This clonotype came up many times. What it recognizes is unknown. The germline gene is not matched at one end of the junction; a read error may be the cause. This receptor was taken from a woman in her forties with Graves' hyperthyroidism. Sequenced sample: blood.

The CDR3 loop is CASSRTTNEKLFF. CDR3 sequence (DNA): TGTGCTAGCAGCCGAACAACTAATGAAAAACTGTTTTTT. This chain links TRBV7-7 with TRBJ1-4; D gene ambiguous. Germline V lookup: CDR1 SSHAT, CDR2 FNYEAQ (reference sequence). This CDR3 region has 13 residues.